This T cell receptor beta chain was sequenced in a study of blood T cell repertoires in COVID-19. Study background: Whether acute or convalescent, the COVID-19 samples came from the United States, Italy and Spain. T cells, B-cell-depleted T cells, or PBMCs supplied cDNA or gDNA.

Participants were aged 18 to 89 years from roughly 25 US areas. Trimming stripped 3 bases from V and 6 bases from J, with 10 bases between. The CDR3 runs to 13 residues. Germline-derived CDR1 and CDR2 are KGHDR and SFDVKD. As originally analysed: How many nucleated cells were present was estimated from reference gene primer amplification. Clones were sequenced by immunoSEQ multiplex PCR, and TCRdb holds only the in-frame ones, with some missing. V and J calls and clone size are given by that table; D and trimming were obtained from the DNA. The profile shows about 200,000 clones, roughly 90% of them singletons.

The sample comprised PBMCs or T cells enriched from blood (not recorded which). This chain joins TRBV24-1 and TRBJ1-2, with D maybe TRBD1 (5 bases). The sequence was collected from a woman aged 25-40 years who had been exposed to COVID-19. The CDR3 DNA follows: TGTGCCACCAGTGATATGGGGACTGATGGCTACACCTTC. Translated, it gives CATSDMGTDGYTF.